This TCR beta chain was observed in a study of regulatory T cells in long-lasting Graves disease. Relying on iRepertoire HTBI primers and Arm-PCR of CDR3 regions, the team built TCR beta libraries. TCRdb analysed the multiplex PCR reads with MiXCR anew, one entry per CDR3 protein. The data contain about 240,000 distinct CDR3 sequences, around 21% of them singletons. The germline V gene encodes CDR1 MNHEY and CDR2 SVGEGT. The CDR3 covers 13 residues. V was pared by 4 bases and J by 8 bases, with 14 bases between. Time point of the sample: newly diagnosed GD, antithyroid drugs for less than 3 months. Isolated PBMC RNA provided the starting material for the TCR library. Those enrolled as patients came out of an endocrinology department in Xi'an, China. This clonotype was counted ten times or more.

This sample comprised peripheral blood mononuclear cells (PBMCs), obtained at new diagnosis, from a patient treated with antithyroid drugs. V is TRBV6-2 or TRBV6-3 and J is TRBJ1-2; unclear D gene. The origin of this receptor is a female donor with Graves disease. CDR3 in amino acids: CASSFVLGAGYTF. The CDR3 DNA reads TGTGCCAGCAGTTTCGTTTTGGGAGCCGGCTACACCTTC.